The clone carrying this TCR beta chain was detected once. Its specificity is not known. This record comes from a study of cytomegalovirus exposure and HLA in healthy donors. Study observations and caveats: Among the CMV-associated chains, a few were confirmed in vitro as specific for CMV antigens. Associated with cytomegalovirus, according to the listing, were 150 to 200 TCR beta chains.

V dropped 5 bases and J dropped 0 bases, with 11 bases sitting between them. The CDR3 is made up of 14 amino acids. The germline gives CDR1 SGHNT, CDR2 YYREEE (reference sequence). Researchers ran the PCR with 60 Vbeta and 13 Jbeta primers. Using immunoSEQ multiplex PCR, the repertoire was profiled, and TCRdb retains in-frame clones only, with some absent. Of more than 150,000 clones listed, less than 85% are singletons. The genes are TRBV5-4 and TRBJ1-1; D is possibly TRBD1 (6 bases). Sample: PBMCs. The TCR comes from a boy between 10 and 17 years old in good health and CMV-seronegative. Here the CDR3 reads CASSWDIMNTEAFF. CDR3 DNA sequence: TGTGCCAGCAGTTGGGACATCATGAACACTGAAGCTTTCTTT. Looking up the rest from reference TRBV5-4 and TRBJ1-1 gives the full variable domain: ETGVTQSPTHLIKTRGQQVTLRCSSQSGHNTVSWYQQALGQGPQFIFQYYREEENGRGNFPPRFSGLQFPNYSSELNVNALELDDSALYLCASSWDIMNTEAFFGQGTRLTVV.